This T cell receptor (beta chain) was sequenced for a study of blood T cell repertoires in COVID-19. Looking at the study overall: The analysed material was cDNA or gDNA that came from T cells, B-cell-depleted T cells, or PBMCs.

Sequencing was performed with immunoSEQ multiplex PCR; in TCRdb, only in-frame clones are kept and a portion is missing. The sample holds about 200,000 clones, 94% seen once. The CDR3 sequence is 15 residues long. Germline CDR1 KGHSH, CDR2 LQKENI. V shed 3 bases and J shed 0 bases, with 9 bases lying between them. There are a few counts of this clone. Seattle's cohort entered during active infection and was followed longitudinally. The chain is built from TRBV18 and TRBJ1-5; no firm D call. What was sequenced was peripheral blood. The TCR originated in a man aged 25-40 years with COVID-19, enrolled during active disease. The CDR3 nucleotides read TGTGCCAGCTCACCGGCAGATTATAGCAATCAGCCCCAGCATTTT. Protein: CASSPADYSNQPQHF.